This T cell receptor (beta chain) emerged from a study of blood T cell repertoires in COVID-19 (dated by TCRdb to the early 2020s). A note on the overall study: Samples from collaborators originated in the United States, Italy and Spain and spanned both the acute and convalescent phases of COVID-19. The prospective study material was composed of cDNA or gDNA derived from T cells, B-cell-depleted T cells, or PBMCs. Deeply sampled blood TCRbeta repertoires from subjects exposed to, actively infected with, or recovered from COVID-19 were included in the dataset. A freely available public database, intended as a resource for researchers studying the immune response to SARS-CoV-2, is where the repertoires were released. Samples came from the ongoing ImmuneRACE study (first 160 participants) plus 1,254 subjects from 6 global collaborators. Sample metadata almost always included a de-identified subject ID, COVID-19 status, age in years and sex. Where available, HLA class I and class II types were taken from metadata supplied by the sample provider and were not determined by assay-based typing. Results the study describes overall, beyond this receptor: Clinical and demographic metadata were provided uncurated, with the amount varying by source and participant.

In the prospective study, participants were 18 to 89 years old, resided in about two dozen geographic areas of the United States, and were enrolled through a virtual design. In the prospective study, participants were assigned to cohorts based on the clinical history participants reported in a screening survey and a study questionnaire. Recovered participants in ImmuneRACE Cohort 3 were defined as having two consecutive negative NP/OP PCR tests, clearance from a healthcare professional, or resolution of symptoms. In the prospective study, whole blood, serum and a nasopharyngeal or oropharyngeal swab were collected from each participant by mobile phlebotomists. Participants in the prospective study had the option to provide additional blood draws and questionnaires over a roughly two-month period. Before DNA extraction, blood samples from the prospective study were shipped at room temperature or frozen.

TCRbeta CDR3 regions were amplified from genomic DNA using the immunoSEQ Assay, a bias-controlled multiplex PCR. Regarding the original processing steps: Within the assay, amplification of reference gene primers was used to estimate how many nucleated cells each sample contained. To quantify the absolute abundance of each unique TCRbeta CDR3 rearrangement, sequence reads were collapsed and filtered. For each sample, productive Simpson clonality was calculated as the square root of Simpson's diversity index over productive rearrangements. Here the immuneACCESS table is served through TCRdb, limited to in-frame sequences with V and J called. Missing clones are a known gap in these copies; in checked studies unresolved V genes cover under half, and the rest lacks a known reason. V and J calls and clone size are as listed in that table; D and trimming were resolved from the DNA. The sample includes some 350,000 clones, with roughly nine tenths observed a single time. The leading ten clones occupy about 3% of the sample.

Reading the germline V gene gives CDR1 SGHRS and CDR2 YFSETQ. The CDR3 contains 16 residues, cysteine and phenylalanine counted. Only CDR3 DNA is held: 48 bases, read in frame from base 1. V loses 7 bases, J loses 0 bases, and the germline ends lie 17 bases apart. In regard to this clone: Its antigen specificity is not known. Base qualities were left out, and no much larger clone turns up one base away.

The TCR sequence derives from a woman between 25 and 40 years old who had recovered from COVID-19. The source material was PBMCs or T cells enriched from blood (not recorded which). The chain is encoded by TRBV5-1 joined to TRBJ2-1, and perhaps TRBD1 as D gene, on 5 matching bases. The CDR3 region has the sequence CASGQFVEYSYNEQFF. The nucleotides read TGCGCCAGCGGACAATTTGTGGAATACTCCTACAATGAGCAGTTCTTC.